This TCR beta chain was identified during a study of blood T cell repertoires in COVID-19. Cohort assignment relied on participant-reported clinical history. Recovered status in Cohort 3 required two negative PCRs, clearance, or symptom resolution. Methods used by the authors: Using reference gene primer amplification, nucleated cell counts were estimated. The table came from immunoSEQ multiplex PCR; TCRdb's copy has only in-frame clones and leaves some out. V, J and clone size were drawn from that table, and D and trimming were deduced from the DNA. Found here are 300,000 or so clones, around 90% of them singletons; the top ten hold 1% to 1.3%. Source material: PBMCs or T cells enriched from blood (not recorded which). This sequence was found in a woman aged 25 to 39 who had recovered from COVID-19.

Here the CDR3 reads CASNPRAGVGYGYTF. CDR3 nucleotide sequence: TGCGCCAGCAACCCACGGGCAGGGGTCGGCTATGGCTACACCTTC. The rearrangement joins TRBV4-3 to TRBJ1-2, with a tentative D call TRBD1 (6 bases). Trimming took 7 bases from V and 4 from J, leaving 19 bases between them. The CDR3 spans 15 residues. The germline gives CDR1 LGHNA, CDR2 YSLEER.